These 9 T cell receptor beta chains came from one sample sequenced in a study of cytomegalovirus exposure and HLA in healthy donors. Use of 60 Vbeta and 13 Jbeta primers characterized the PCR. The method was immunoSEQ multiplex PCR; TCRdb's version includes in-frame clones alone and lacks a portion of them. The sample has around 200,000 clones, approximately 80% seen once. The sample consisted of PBMCs. Receptors were obtained from a woman in her forties or fifties in good health and CMV-seropositive.

This chain joins TRBV5-4 and TRBJ1-3; 7 bases are shared with TRBD1. Germline CDR1 is SGHNT and CDR2 is YYREEE (reference sequence). The CDR3 is 17 amino acids. V dropped 4 bases and J dropped 0; count of bases not matched to a gene: 10. CDR3 in DNA: TGTGCCAGCAGCCCGGGGACAGCTTTGCACTCTGGAAACACCATATATTTT. Its protein is CASSPGTALHSGNTIYF.

The rearrangement joins TRBV7-2 to TRBJ1-2, with a possible D match to TRBD1 (5 bases). The CDR3 spans 14 residues. Germline CDR1 SGHTA, CDR2 FQGNSA. V gave up 5 bases and J gave up 7 bases, with 17 bases separating them. CDR3 DNA: TGTGCCAGCAGCCTTAATACAGGATGGGCTGGCTACACCTTC. Encoded protein: CASSLNTGWAGYTF. The full variable domain, its missing parts supplied by reference TRBV7-2 and TRBJ1-2, is GAGVSQSPSNKVTEKGKDVELRCDPISGHTALYWYRQSLGQGLEFLIYFQGNSAPDKSGLPSDRFSAERTGGSVSTLTIQRTQQEDSAVYLCASSLNTGWAGYTFGSGTRLTVV.

The chain employs TRBV10-3 and TRBJ2-3; 13 bases are a match to TRBD2. This CDR3 is built from 18 residues. Trimming cost V 3 bases and J 2 bases; bases outside gene matches: 8. Germline assignment: CDR1 ENHRY and CDR2 SYGVKD. The CDR3 DNA is TGTGCCATCAGTGACATAACTAGCGGGGGGGCCTTCACAGATACGCAGTATTTT. Protein sequence: CAISDITSGGAFTDTQYF.

V is TRBV14 and J is TRBJ1-1, with TRBD1 as a possible D gene (6 bases). V was pared by 4 bases and J by 0 bases, with 21 bases between. From germline, CDR1 is SGHDN and CDR2 FVKESK. This CDR3 is 18 amino acids long. CDR3 DNA sequence: TGTGCCAGCAGCCGAAAGTGGGACACCCCACTTCTGAACACTGAAGCTTTCTTT. Encoded protein: CASSRKWDTPLLNTEAFF.

J is TRBJ2-1 and V is TRBV5-1; tentative D call: TRBD2 (5 bases). Germline V gene data show CDR1 as SGHRS and CDR2 as YFSETQ. CDR3 length: 15 residues. Trimming took off 4 bases at V and 1 base at J, with 12 bases between the two ends. The CDR3 nucleotides are TGCGCCAGCAGCCCCTACCCGGGGTCCTACAATGAGCAGTTCTTC. Translated: CASSPYPGSYNEQFF.

This clone was seen only a few times. The chain has TRBV4-1 and TRBJ1-6, with 7 bases fitting TRBD1. The CDR3 loop spans 14 amino acids. J lost 6 bases, V lost 4 bases, and 3 bases had no gene match. The germline CDR1 and CDR2 sequences are MGHRA and YSYEKL. The CDR3 spells CASSPGQTNSPLHF. In nucleotides, the CDR3 is TGCGCCAGCAGCCCGGGACAGACTAATTCACCCCTCCACTTT.

This clone was counted a single time. This chain joins TRBV27 and TRBJ1-1; D possibly corresponds to TRBD1 (6 bases). This CDR3 is 13 amino acids long. V was shortened by 6 bases and J by 3 bases, with 11 bases between the two germline ends. Germline V CDR1 and CDR2: MNHEY, SMNVEV (reference sequence). CDR3 protein: CASSSYRDTEAFF. The CDR3 DNA sequence: TGTGCCAGCAGCTCGTACAGGGACACTGAAGCTTTCTTT.

The chain combines TRBV5-4 with TRBJ2-1; the match to TRBD1 covers 7 bases. The CDR3 is made up of 15 amino acids. The germline gives CDR1 SGHNT, CDR2 YYREEE (reference sequence). With 2 bases clipped from V and 8 bases from J, the junction kept 10 bases outside the gene matches. CDR3 DNA sequence: TGTGCCAGCAGCTTTAAGGCTGAGGGGGCTTATGAGCAGTTCTTC. Translated, it gives CASSFKAEGAYEQFF. The entire variable domain, with the rest obtained from reference TRBV5-4 and TRBJ2-1, is as follows: ETGVTQSPTHLIKTRGQQVTLRCSSQSGHNTVSWYQQALGQGPQFIFQYYREEENGRGNFPPRFSGLQFPNYSSELNVNALELDDSALYLCASSFKAEGAYEQFFGPGTRLTVL.

The table lists this clone with a few counts. The V gene is TRBV30, the J gene TRBJ2-6; possibly TRBD2 for D (5 bases). The CDR3 spans 16 residues. The ends were cut back, 0 bases at V and 0 bases at J, with 9 bases in the middle. CDR1 and CDR2 (germline): GTSNPN, SVGIG (reference sequence). CDR3 nucleotide sequence: TGTGCCTGGAGTGTCAGTGGGAGCTCTGGGGCCAACGTCCTGACTTTC. Amino acid sequence: CAWSVSGSSGANVLTF.